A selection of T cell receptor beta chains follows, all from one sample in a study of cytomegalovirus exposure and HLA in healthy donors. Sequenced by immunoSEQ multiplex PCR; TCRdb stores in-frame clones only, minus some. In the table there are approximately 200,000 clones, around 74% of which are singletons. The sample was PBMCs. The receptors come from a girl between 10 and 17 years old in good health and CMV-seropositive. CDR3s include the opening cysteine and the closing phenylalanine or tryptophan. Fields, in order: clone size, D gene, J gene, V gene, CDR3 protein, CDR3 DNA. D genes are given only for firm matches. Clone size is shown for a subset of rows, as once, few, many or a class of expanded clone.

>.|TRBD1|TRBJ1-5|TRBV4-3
CASSQDRGRGQPQHF
TGCGCCAGCAGCCAAGACAGGGGGCGAGGTCAGCCCCAGCATTTT
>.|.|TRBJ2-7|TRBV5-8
CASSLAGYNEQYF
TGTGCCAGCAGCTTGGCAGGGTACAACGAGCAGTACTTC
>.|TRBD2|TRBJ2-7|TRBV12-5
CASGQSGGLYEQYF
TGTGCTAGTGGTCAGAGCGGGGGGCTCTACGAGCAGTACTTC
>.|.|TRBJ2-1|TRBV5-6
CASSLDQQGNEQFF
TGTGCCAGCAGCTTGGATCAACAGGGCAACGAGCAGTTCTTC
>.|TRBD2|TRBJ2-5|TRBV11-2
CASSSGRGEYQETQYF
TGTGCCAGCAGCTCCGGTCGGGGGGAGTACCAAGAGACCCAGTACTTC
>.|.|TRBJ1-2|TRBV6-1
CASSRQGNYGYTF
TGTGCCAGCAGTAGACAAGGAAACTATGGCTACACCTTC
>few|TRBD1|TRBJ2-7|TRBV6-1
CASSGRQGYEQYF
TGTGCCAGCAGTGGCCGACAGGGTTACGAGCAGTACTTC
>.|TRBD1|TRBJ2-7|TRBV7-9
CASSPLQGTPSYEQYF
TGTGCCAGCAGCCCCCTACAGGGGACCCCATCCTACGAGCAGTACTTC
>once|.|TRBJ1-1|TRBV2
CASSQTGFVAFF
TGTGCCAGCAGTCAGACTGGTTTCGTGGCTTTCTTT
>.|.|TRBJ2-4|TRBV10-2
CASSEGAENIQYF
TGCGCCAGCAGTGAAGGGGCGGAAAACATTCAGTACTTC
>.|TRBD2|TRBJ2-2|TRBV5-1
CASSLRTGGITGELFF
TGCGCCAGCAGCTTAAGGACGGGGGGAATCACCGGGGAGCTGTTTTTT
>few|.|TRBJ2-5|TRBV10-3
CAIWAGLEETQYF
TGTGCCATCTGGGCGGGGCTGGAGGAGACCCAGTACTTC